These T cell receptor beta chains were read from a single sample in a study of T-cell reconstitution after alpha-beta-depleted transplantation in children. TCRdb passed the PCR reads through MiXCR, listing each CDR3 protein once. The sample contains 450,000 to 550,000 distinct CDR3 sequences, approximately 10% of which appear only once. Sequencing was performed on PBMCs, mostly from graft donor cells, taken 180 days after TCRalphabeta/CD19-depleted stem cell transplant. These receptors came from a female patient aged 2 to 10 who had a stem cell transplant for aplastic anemia, so the T cells may come from the graft donor. Each CDR3 is given with its conserved first and last residue. A D gene is named only where the DNA matches it firmly. The size entry is marked missing in some rows and otherwise reads once, few, many or a size class.

>TRBV29-1|13|many|TRBD2|TRBJ2-7
TGCAGCGTCCAAGAGACTAGCGGGGACGAGCAGTACTTC
CSVQETSGDEQYF
>TRBV7-2|14|.|.|TRBJ1-3
TGTGCCAGCAGCTTAAGGAGGTCTGGAAACACCATATATTTT
CASSLRRSGNTIYF
>TRBV28|14|many|TRBD1|TRBJ1-1
TGTGCCAGCAGCCACCCTGAACGACAGGGAAGGACTTTCTTT
CASSHPERQGRTFF
>TRBV11-3|15|few|TRBD1|TRBJ2-1
TGTGCCAGCAGACCTTTACAGGGGACGTTGTATGAGCAGTTCTTC
CASRPLQGTLYEQFF
>TRBV7-2|15|.|TRBD1|TRBJ2-2
TGTGCCAGCAGCTTAGGGGGACAGATCACCGGGGAGCTGTTTTTT
CASSLGGQITGELFF
>TRBV15|17|many|.|TRBJ1-5
TGTGCCACCAGCAGAGGCCGGGGGACGGAGGTCTCGCAGCCCCAGCATTTT
CATSRGRGTEVSQPQHF
>TRBV9|18|.|TRBD2|TRBJ2-3
TGTGCCAGCAGCGTAAGACTAGCGGGAGGGGCAGGCACAGATACGCAGTATTTT
CASSVRLAGGAGTDTQYF
>TRBV25-1|18|.|.|TRBJ1-4
TGTGCCAGCAGGGGGGGAGGGGCGTATCTTCCAACTAATGAAAAACTGTTTTTT
CASRGGGAYLPTNEKLFF
>TRBV7-9|13|.|TRBD1|TRBJ1-1
TGTGCCAGCAGCTCGACAGGGTTCTCTGAAGCTTTCTTT
CASSSTGFSEAFF
>TRBV28|14|.|.|TRBJ2-7
TGTGCCAGCAGTTTCCGACAGATACCCTACGAGCAGTACTTC
CASSFRQIPYEQYF
>TRBV4-2|15|.|.|TRBJ2-7
TGTGCCAGCAGCCAATCTCCTCGGGTAGTAAACGAGCAGTACTTC
CASSQSPRVVNEQYF
>TRBV12-3/TRBV12-4|15|many|.|TRBJ1-1
TGTGCCAGCAGTTTCCCCCGGGGCAGGAACACTGAAGCTTTCTTT
CASSFPRGRNTEAFF
>TRBV28|16|.|.|TRBJ2-7
TGTGCCAGCAGTTCCGGGACATTCCGGCATATCAACGAGCAGTACTTC
CASSSGTFRHINEQYF
>TRBV30|12|.|.|TRBJ1-1
TGTGCCTGGAGTCCCCACAACACTGAAGCTTTCTTT
CAWSPHNTEAFF
>TRBV5-4|16|.|TRBD1|TRBJ1-2
TGTGCCAGCAGCTTGGGGTCACAGGGGGAAAGCCATGGCTACACCTTC
CASSLGSQGESHGYTF
>TRBV7-2|15|.|.|TRBJ1-5
TGTGCCAGCAGCCAAGGGACCTTTAGCAATCAGCCCCAGCATTTT
CASSQGTFSNQPQHF
>TRBV29-1|13|.|.|TRBJ1-2
TGCAGCGAATCAAGGACCACAGGGCAAGGCTACACCTTC
CSESRTTGQGYTF
>TRBV5-1|14|few|.|TRBJ2-5
TGCGCCAGCAGCTGGGACACCCACCAAGAGACCCAGTACTTC
CASSWDTHQETQYF
>TRBV7-8|17|.|.|TRBJ2-5
TGTGCCAGCAGCTTATTCGCGGGGATGTGGACCCAAGAGACCCAGTACTTC
CASSLFAGMWTQETQYF
>TRBV4-1|16|few|.|TRBJ2-2
TGCGCCAGCAGCCAGGAACTAGGGATGAACACCGGGGAGCTGTTTTTT
CASSQELGMNTGELFF
>TRBV13|16|few|TRBD1|TRBJ1-3
TGTGCCAGCAGCTTGGACAGGGGGGGATCAGGAAACACCATATATTTT
CASSLDRGGSGNTIYF
>TRBV20-1|15|.|TRBD1|TRBJ2-4
TGCAGTGCTCGGAAGGACAGGGTGGCCAAAAACATTCAGTACTTC
CSARKDRVAKNIQYF
>TRBV3-1|15|.|.|TRBJ1-6
TGTGCCAGCAGGGCCGGGACCGGGGTAAATTCACCCCTCCACTTT
CASRAGTGVNSPLHF
>TRBV6-1|14|few|.|TRBJ2-2
TGTGCCAGCAGGGATAGGGGGAAAGGCGGGGAGCTGTTTTTT
CASRDRGKGGELFF
>TRBV6-1|13|few|TRBD1|TRBJ1-1
TGTGCCAGCAGACAGGGGATTAACACTGAAGCTTTCTTT
CASRQGINTEAFF
>TRBV5-6|12|.|.|TRBJ1-1
TGTGCCAGCAGCTTGGCGACGGGTGAAGCTTTCTTT
CASSLATGEAFF
>TRBV7-9|16|.|.|TRBJ2-5
TGTGCCAGCAGCTATCAGAGGGGGGACGGACAAGAGACCCAGTACTTC
CASSYQRGDGQETQYF
>TRBV20-1|15|few|.|TRBJ2-5
TGCAGTGCTAGCCACAACAGGGTCCTTCAAGAGACCCAGTACTTC
CSASHNRVLQETQYF
>TRBV6-1|15|.|.|TRBJ1-1
TGTGCCAGCACATTCCGGGACGGGGGTCTTTCTGAAGCTTTCTTT
CASTFRDGGLSEAFF
>TRBV12-3/TRBV12-4|15|.|.|TRBJ2-7
TGTGCCAGCAGTTTACCCGCGGAGGGGTGGGACGAGCAGTACTTC
CASSLPAEGWDEQYF
>TRBV6-2/TRBV6-3|15|few|.|TRBJ2-3
TGTGCCAGCAGTGGATTGCCCGACTGGACAGATACGCAGTATTTT
CASSGLPDWTDTQYF